This T cell receptor beta chain emerged from a study of radiation and T cells in renal cell carcinoma. V lost 6 bases to trimming and J lost 9 bases, with 17 bases between them. CDR1 and CDR2 from the germline V gene are MDHEN and SYDVKM. CDR3 length equals 13 residues. Time point given: blood 4 weeks post-SBRT, at nephrectomy. Documented treatment: 15 Gy SBRT to primary tumor, nephrectomy 4 weeks later. Generated by immunoSEQ multiplex PCR, the TCRdb table keeps only in-frame clones and is missing some. This sample has around 140,000 clones; around 88% occur once, and the top ten carry around 17%. The chain recombines TRBV28 with TRBJ1-1; no clear D. This material consisted of blood, taken from a patient whose treatment included radiotherapy and nephrectomy. The source of this sequence is a woman aged 50 to 65 with renal cell carcinoma. The CDR3 region has the DNA TGTGCCAGCAGCCAACGCGGGTCCTACCAAGCTTTCTTT. Residues: CASSQRGSYQAFF.